This T cell receptor beta chain was profiled in a study of blood T cell repertoires in COVID-19. Study background: PBMCs, B-cell-depleted T cells, or T cells were the source of the cDNA or gDNA that made up the material.

V shed 4 bases and J shed 0 bases, with 17 bases lying between them. This CDR3 contains 17 residues. Per germline, CDR1 LGHDT and CDR2 YNNKEL (reference sequence). This table comes from immunoSEQ multiplex PCR, and its TCRdb copy is limited to in-frame clones, with some not included. This sample has approximately 200,000 clones, with around 83% found just once. The receptor comes from a woman aged 45-65 years with acute or convalescent COVID-19. The chain is built from TRBV3-1 (or the pseudogene TRBV3-2) and TRBJ2-3; unclear D gene. The sample was peripheral blood. CDR3 nucleotide sequence: TGTGCCAGCAGCCGAGACCCGACACGAATTAGCACAGATACGCAGTATTTT. Encoded protein: CASSRDPTRISTDTQYF.